A selection of T cell receptor beta chains follows, all from one sample in a study of blood T cell repertoires in COVID-19. The method was immunoSEQ multiplex PCR; TCRdb's version includes in-frame clones alone and lacks a portion of them. The table lists about 30,000 clones, about 92% of them singletons, with roughly 8% in the top ten. Specimen: peripheral blood. The receptors shown here come from a man in his sixties or seventies with active or convalescent COVID-19. The CDR3 runs from the conserved cysteine through the conserved F or W. A D gene is named only where the DNA matches it firmly. Only some rows state a clone size, as once, few, many or a class for expanded clones.

>TRBJ2-2|NA|TRBV11-2|NA
CASSPTGGSAATGELFF
TGTGCCAGCAGCCCCACCGGGGGATCCGCCGCGACCGGGGAGCTGTTTTTT
>TRBJ1-6|TRBD1|TRBV15|NA
CATSRDPQSQGWDSPLHF
TGTGCCACCAGCAGAGATCCCCAGTCACAGGGGTGGGATTCACCCCTCCACTTT
>TRBJ1-2|NA|TRBV29-1|once
CSSGIGQNYGYTF
TGCAGCTCGGGCATCGGACAGAACTATGGCTACACCTTC
>TRBJ2-7|NA|TRBV7-8|NA
CASSLVPGPYEQYF
TGTGCCAGCAGCTTAGTGCCAGGGCCCTACGAGCAGTACTTC
>TRBJ1-1|NA|TRBV2|NA
CASSDEVWDTEAFF
TGTGCCAGCAGTGACGAGGTGTGGGACACTGAAGCTTTCTTT
>TRBJ1-5|NA|TRBV19|NA
CASSIVARRVGNQPQHF
TGTGCCAGTAGTATAGTAGCCCGCAGGGTAGGCAATCAGCCCCAGCATTTT
>TRBJ2-2|NA|TRBV19|once
CASKERTGELFF
TGTGCCAGTAAAGAGAGGACCGGGGAGCTGTTTTTT
>TRBJ1-2|NA|TRBV15|NA
CATSRDPDSTYGYTF
TGTGCCACCAGCAGAGACCCGGACAGTACCTATGGCTACACCTTC
>TRBJ1-1|NA|TRBV7-9|NA
CASRFPRRTEAFF
TGTGCCAGCAGGTTCCCAAGGAGGACTGAAGCTTTCTTT
>TRBJ2-3|NA|TRBV5-8|NA
CASSQDANTQYF
TGTGCCAGCAGCCAGGATGCGAATACGCAGTATTTT
>TRBJ2-3|NA|TRBV10-2|NA
CASSEIWLTQYF
TGCGCCAGCAGTGAGATATGGCTTACGCAGTATTTT
>TRBJ1-1|NA|TRBV5-1|NA
CASSPEGRTEAFF
TGCGCCAGCAGCCCGGAGGGTCGCACTGAAGCTTTCTTT
>TRBJ1-1|NA|TRBV6-5|NA
CASTLTGLNTEAFF
TGTGCCAGCACCCTGACAGGCTTGAACACTGAAGCTTTCTTT
>TRBJ2-3|NA|TRBV3-1/TRBV3-2|NA
CASSLTGLTDNTQYF
TGTGCCAGCAGCCTAACGGGACTTACAGATAATACGCAGTATTTT
>TRBJ1-2|NA|TRBV29-1|NA
CSVFGGKYGYTF
TGCAGCGTTTTCGGGGGAAAGTATGGCTACACCTTC
>TRBJ1-5|TRBD1|TRBV5-4|NA
CASSVGTGGDQPQHF
TGTGCCAGCAGCGTGGGTACAGGGGGAGATCAGCCCCAGCATTTT
>TRBJ2-2|NA|TRBV27|few
CASSLLVTGQMNTGELFF
TGTGCCAGCAGTTTATTGGTGACCGGACAGATGAACACCGGGGAGCTGTTTTTT
>TRBJ2-1|TRBD2|TRBV7-9|NA
CASSLGSGTYNEQFF
TGTGCCAGCAGCTTAGGGAGCGGGACCTACAATGAGCAGTTCTTC
>TRBJ1-2|TRBD1|TRBV5-4|NA
CASSLGTGSGYTF
TGTGCCAGCAGCTTGGGGACAGGGAGCGGCTACACCTTC
>TRBJ1-1|NA|TRBV6-6|NA
CASSSDRTEAFF
TGTGCCAGCAGTTCTGACAGAACTGAAGCTTTCTTT
>TRBJ1-4|TRBD1|TRBV6-5|NA
CASSRQGTGDEKLFF
TGTGCCAGCAGCCGTCAGGGGACAGGGGATGAAAAACTGTTTTTT
>TRBJ2-2|TRBD1|TRBV7-8|NA
CASSSTDRGPNTGELFF
TGTGCCAGCAGCTCGACGGACAGGGGTCCGAACACCGGGGAGCTGTTTTTT
>TRBJ1-1|NA|TRBV3-1/TRBV3-2|few
CASSQAEGFEAFF
TGTGCCAGCAGCCAAGCCGAGGGTTTTGAAGCTTTCTTT
>TRBJ2-5|TRBD1|TRBV7-6|NA
CASSSGWAGGTEETQYF
TGTGCCAGCAGCTCAGGCTGGGCAGGGGGCACAGAAGAGACCCAGTACTTC
>TRBJ2-7|NA|TRBV5-6|NA
CASSLLYRRSSYEQYF
TGTGCCAGCAGCTTGCTGTACAGGAGATCTTCCTACGAGCAGTACTTC
>TRBJ1-4|NA|TRBV5-4|NA
CASSLRSGSEKLFF
TGTGCCAGCAGCCTCCGTTCCGGTAGTGAAAAACTGTTTTTT
>TRBJ2-7|NA|TRBV5-4|once
CASSFQGWNEQYF
TGTGCCAGCAGCTTCCAGGGATGGAACGAGCAGTACTTC
>TRBJ2-7|NA|TRBV3-1/TRBV3-2|NA
CASSQAQAYEQYF
TGTGCCAGCAGCCAAGCACAAGCCTACGAGCAGTACTTC
>TRBJ2-1|TRBD2|TRBV7-3|NA
CASSLSTSLYNEQFF
TGTGCCAGCAGCCTATCGACTAGCCTCTACAATGAGCAGTTCTTC
>TRBJ2-1|TRBD2|TRBV10-3|NA
CAISSLAGNNEQFF
TGTGCCATCAGTTCACTAGCGGGGAACAATGAGCAGTTCTTC
>TRBJ2-3|NA|TRBV24-1|NA
CATSDGQITDTQYF
TGTGCCACCAGTGACGGACAGATCACAGATACGCAGTATTTT
>TRBJ2-3|NA|TRBV19|NA
CASSIQSSADTQYF
TGTGCCAGTAGTATACAGTCTAGCGCAGATACGCAGTATTTT
>TRBJ2-1|TRBD1|TRBV6-1|NA
CASSRTGTGNEQFF
TGTGCCAGCAGTCGGACCGGGACAGGGAATGAGCAGTTCTTC
>TRBJ2-2|TRBD1|TRBV11-3|once
CASSSGRGRSTGELFF
TGTGCCAGCAGCTCCGGAAGGGGGCGATCCACCGGGGAGCTGTTTTTT
>TRBJ2-3|TRBD1|TRBV11-3|NA
CASSSGGAVGTDTQYF
TGTGCCAGCAGCTCAGGGGGCGCGGTGGGCACAGATACGCAGTATTTT
>TRBJ2-1|TRBD2|TRBV5-4|NA
CASSSDGLAGGEQFF
TGTGCCAGCAGCTCCGATGGCCTAGCGGGCGGTGAGCAGTTCTTC
>TRBJ1-2|NA|TRBV6-5|NA
CASNPPTRHGYTF
TGTGCCAGCAACCCACCGACACGCCATGGCTACACCTTC
>TRBJ1-3|NA|TRBV11-2|NA
CASSLRSEVTIYF
TGTGCCAGCAGCTTAAGGTCGGAGGTCACCATATATTTT
>TRBJ2-3|NA|TRBV29-1|NA
CSVGSDTQYF
TGCAGCGTTGGTTCTGATACGCAGTATTTT
>TRBJ1-6|NA|TRBV7-6|NA
CASSLETAGNNSPLHF
TGTGCCAGCAGCTTAGAAACGGCAGGGAATAATTCACCCCTCCACTTT
>TRBJ2-7|NA|TRBV6-5|NA
CASSYGGAGVSYEQYF
TGTGCCAGCAGTTATGGGGGGGCTGGGGTTTCCTACGAGCAGTACTTC
>TRBJ2-2|TRBD1|TRBV23-1|NA
CASRRTGGLSVTGELFF
TGCGCCAGCAGGCGAACAGGGGGACTCTCTGTCACCGGGGAGCTGTTTTTT
>TRBJ1-2|NA|TRBV6-6|NA
CASSRGLTRYTF
TGTGCCAGCAGTAGAGGGTTGACTCGCTACACCTTC
>TRBJ2-7|TRBD1|TRBV6-2/TRBV6-3|NA
CASSFRDRGYEQYF
TGTGCCAGCAGTTTTCGGGACAGGGGCTACGAGCAGTACTTC
>TRBJ2-5|TRBD1|TRBV11-3|NA
CASSLASGTGGQETQYF
TGTGCCAGCAGCTTAGCCTCCGGGACAGGGGGCCAAGAGACCCAGTACTTC
>TRBJ1-2|NA|TRBV14|once
CASSQQGMGGYTF
TGTGCCAGCAGCCAACAGGGGATGGGTGGCTACACCTTC
>TRBJ2-5|NA|TRBV21-1|NA
CASSKVETIGSRTGNIETQYF
TGTGCCAGCAGCAAAGTTGAGACGATAGGGTCTAGGACAGGGAATATAGAGACCCAGTACTTC
>TRBJ2-1|NA|TRBV29-1|NA
CSSRLSNEQFF
TGCAGCTCGAGGCTCAGCAATGAGCAGTTCTTC
>TRBJ2-1|TRBD1|TRBV6-1|NA
CASSEVGTGYNEQFF
TGTGCCAGCAGTGAAGTGGGGACAGGTTACAATGAGCAGTTCTTC
>TRBJ1-2|NA|TRBV12-3/TRBV12-4|once
CASSLGTANGYTF
TGTGCCAGCAGTTTAGGTACAGCTAATGGCTACACCTTC
>TRBJ2-1|NA|TRBV5-1|NA
CASSLGGGGYNEQFF
TGCGCCAGCAGCTTGGGGGGAGGAGGCTACAATGAGCAGTTCTTC
>TRBJ1-3|NA|TRBV27|few
CASSLGGSGNTIYF
TGTGCCAGCAGTTTAGGAGGGTCAGGAAACACCATATATTTT
>TRBJ2-5|TRBD2|TRBV10-1|NA
CASSTGTSGQETQYF
TGCGCCAGCAGTACCGGGACTAGCGGCCAAGAGACCCAGTACTTC
>TRBJ1-1|NA|TRBV3-1/TRBV3-2|once
CASSQLSNTEAFF
TGTGCCAGCAGCCAACTGTCGAACACTGAAGCTTTCTTT
>TRBJ1-4|NA|TRBV11-2|NA
CASSPQSGWGGEKLFF
TGTGCCAGCAGCCCGCAATCGGGTTGGGGGGGTGAAAAACTGTTTTTT
>TRBJ1-2|NA|TRBV2|NA
CASSGTDLYGYTF
TGTGCCAGCAGTGGGACAGACCTCTATGGCTACACCTTC
>TRBJ1-1|NA|TRBV5-1|NA
CASSLGRGNTEAFF
TGCGCCAGCAGCTTGGGAAGGGGGAACACTGAAGCTTTCTTT
>TRBJ2-7|NA|TRBV19|NA
CASSMAGQTYEQYF
TGTGCCAGTAGTATGGCTGGACAGACCTACGAGCAGTACTTC
>TRBJ1-2|NA|TRBV12-3/TRBV12-4|NA
CASSLTANYGYTF
TGTGCCAGCAGTCTGACAGCTAACTATGGCTACACCTTC